This TCR beta chain was captured in a study of blood T cell repertoires in COVID-19 (dated by TCRdb to 2019 to 2021). Regarding the study in general: Samples covering the acute and convalescent phases of COVID-19 were provided by collaborators in the United States, Italy and Spain. A de-identified subject ID, COVID-19 status, age in years and sex were almost always included in the sample metadata. The material from the prospective study consisted of cDNA or gDNA derived from T cells, B-cell-depleted T cells, or PBMCs. Deeply sampled blood TCRbeta repertoires from subjects exposed to, actively infected with, or recovered from COVID-19 were included in the dataset. Where available, HLA class I and class II types were taken from metadata supplied by the sample provider and were not determined by assay-based typing. The repertoires were released in a freely available public database intended as a resource for research on the immune response to SARS-CoV-2. The samples were drawn from the first 160 participants of the ongoing ImmuneRACE study and from some 1,300 subjects provided by 6 global collaborators. On the study overall, not on this receptor specifically: The quantity of clinical and demographic metadata differed by source and by participant and was supplied without curation.

V is reduced by 2 bases and J by 3 bases, leaving a spacing of 16 bases between them. From the cysteine through the phenylalanine, the CDR3 covers 16 amino acids. Only CDR3 DNA is held: 48 bases, read in frame from base 1. The germline V gene yields SGHVS for CDR1 and FNYEAQ for CDR2. Participants in the prospective study were enrolled through a virtual design, were aged about 18 to 89 years, and lived in fewer than 30 United States geographic areas. Cohort assignment in the prospective study relied on participant-reported clinical history from a screening survey and a study questionnaire. For ImmuneRACE Cohort 3, a participant was defined as recovered based on two consecutive negative NP/OP PCR tests, clearance by a healthcare professional, or resolution of symptoms. Mobile phlebotomists in the prospective study collected whole blood, serum and a nasopharyngeal or oropharyngeal swab from every participant. Over an approximately 2-month period, participants in the prospective study had the option of providing additional blood draws and questionnaires. Before DNA extraction, blood samples from the prospective study were shipped at room temperature or frozen.

Comment on this clone: The antigen it binds to is not known. One base away there is no much larger clone; base qualities are not given.

The immunoSEQ Assay, a bias-controlled multiplex PCR, was used to amplify TCRbeta CDR3 regions from genomic DNA. As for how the authors treated the data: Nucleated cell counts per sample were estimated from amplification of reference gene primers within the assay. Sequence reads were collapsed and filtered to measure the absolute abundance of every unique TCRbeta CDR3 rearrangement. For each sample, productive Simpson clonality was calculated as the square root of Simpson's diversity index across productive rearrangements. In its TCRdb copy, this immuneACCESS table keeps in-frame sequences only and misses some clones. Where compared with another copy, unresolved V genes explain less than half of these, and the others have no known cause. V, J and clone size are those of that table, while D and trimming were read from the DNA. A total of 200,000 to 250,000 clones appear in this sample, roughly four fifths of them only once. In total, the top ten clones hold approximately 3.6% of the sample.

Sequencing was performed on PBMCs or T cells enriched from blood (not recorded which). The receptor was isolated from a woman in her sixties who had recovered from COVID-19. The chain uses TRBV7-6 and TRBJ1-1; matching of 6 bases hints at TRBD1 as the D gene. This receptor has the CDR3 CASSLRGGNLDTEAFF. The nucleotides are TGTGCCAGCAGCTTAAGAGGGGGTAATTTAGACACTGAAGCTTTCTTT.